A single T cell receptor beta chain is shown here with its context. Its antigen is unidentified. The entry originates in a study of beta chain features in type 1 diabetes. In the study overall: Patient and healthy donor groups were alike in age, gender and cell yields. Study-level results: Although PCR might favor shorter templates, it would do so equally in patients and controls. The naive, central memory and Treg TCRB repertoires showed an apparent similarity that was greater among patients than among healthy donors.

The V gene's germline CDR1 is SGHRS and CDR2 YFSETQ. The germline V and J ends were trimmed by 4 bases and 2 bases, with 9 bases remaining between them. CDR3 length equals 13 residues. TCRB transcripts that were expressed got sequenced, as all of the isolated RNA had been reverse transcribed. Data came from immunoSEQ multiplex PCR; TCRdb stores just in-frame clones and leaves some out. The sample shows hundreds of thousands of clones, around 15% of them seen only once. CD4+ naive, central memory, regulatory and stem cell-like memory subsets were isolated by sorting on CD45RO/CCR7/CD25/CD127/CD95/CD27.

Specimen: naive CD4+ T cells from blood. This chain connects TRBV5-1 to TRBJ1-2, with D possibly being TRBD1 (6 bases). The source is a man younger than 35 in good health. The CDR3 DNA sequence: TGCGCCAGCAGCGATACAGGGAACTATGGCTACACCTTC. The encoded protein is CASSDTGNYGYTF.